A single TCR beta chain is shown here with its context. Its specificity is unknown. J lost 2 bases, V lost 5 bases, and 10 bases had no gene match. This CDR3 region has 16 residues. Germline CDR1 MDHEN, CDR2 SYDVKM. This sample stems from a study of OX40 agonist ivuxolimab in advanced cancers. This table comes from immunoSEQ multiplex PCR, and its TCRdb copy is limited to in-frame clones, with some not included. This sample has under 85,000 clones, with approximately 86% found just once. Whole-study results and caveats: Researchers report that CD8+ T cells had, on average, more expanded clones than CD4+.

The rearrangement joins TRBV28 to TRBJ2-7; 9 positions agree with TRBD1. Sequenced here: CD4+ or CD8+ T cells sorted from blood, sampled in a trial of the OX40 agonist ivuxolimab. The receptor was isolated from an adult with an advanced solid tumor such as melanoma, head and neck, liver or kidney cancer. CDR3 sequence: CASSQTGTGPPYEQYF. The CDR3 coding sequence is TGTGCCAGCAGTCAAACCGGGACAGGGCCCCCCTACGAGCAGTACTTC.